The rows below give T cell receptor beta chains drawn from one sample of a study of blood T cell repertoires in COVID-19. This table comes from immunoSEQ multiplex PCR, and its TCRdb copy is limited to in-frame clones, with some not included. Counted here are roughly 260,000 clones, approximately 89% occurring once; the ten biggest clones make up approximately 2.5%. The specimen was PBMCs or T cells enriched from blood (not recorded which). The source is a woman aged 18-35 years who had recovered from COVID-19. The CDR3 runs from the conserved cysteine through the conserved F or W. D genes are given only for firm matches. A row's size may be missing; if present it is once, few, many or a size class.

CDR3 | DNA | J | D | size | V
CASSAEGLRSYNEQFF | TGTGCCAGCAGCGCCGAGGGACTCCGCTCCTACAATGAGCAGTTCTTC | TRBJ2-1 | - | - | TRBV7-2
CASSDSAGADTQYF | TGTGCCAGCAGTGACTCAGCGGGAGCAGATACGCAGTATTTT | TRBJ2-3 | TRBD2 | many | TRBV6-4
CASVGGSSYNEQFF | TGTGCCAGCGTTGGGGGGAGCTCCTACAATGAGCAGTTCTTC | TRBJ2-1 | - | - | TRBV19
CASRATGTKNIQYF | TGTGCCAGTCGAGCCACAGGAACCAAAAACATTCAGTACTTC | TRBJ2-4 | - | - | TRBV21-1
CAGRGRVDYGYTF | TGTGCCGGCAGGGGGCGCGTCGACTATGGCTACACCTTC | TRBJ1-2 | TRBD1 | - | TRBV28
CASSLAEGGGDYTF | TGTGCCAGCAGCTTAGCCGAGGGGGGAGGGGACTACACCTTC | TRBJ1-2 | - | - | TRBV7-8
CASSAPDRDLPYEQYF | TGTGCCAGCAGTGCGCCGGACAGAGATTTACCCTACGAGCAGTACTTC | TRBJ2-7 | - | - | TRBV2
CASSEYTGGYGYTF | TGTGCCAGCAGTGAATATACAGGGGGCTATGGCTACACCTTC | TRBJ1-2 | TRBD1 | - | TRBV6-1
CASSFLALYEQYF | TGTGCCAGCAGCTTCTTGGCCCTCTACGAGCAGTACTTC | TRBJ2-7 | - | - | TRBV7-2
CASSQDPPSSYEQYF | TGCGCCAGCAGCCAAGATCCCCCTAGCTCCTACGAGCAGTACTTC | TRBJ2-7 | - | - | TRBV4-1
CASSQGLREGLNEQFF | TGTGCCAGCAGCCAAGGATTGCGGGAGGGCCTCAATGAGCAGTTCTTC | TRBJ2-1 | TRBD2 | - | TRBV3-1/TRBV3-2
CASSEASYNEQFF | TGTGCCAGCAGTGAAGCGTCTTACAATGAGCAGTTCTTC | TRBJ2-1 | - | - | TRBV6-1
CASGLSPPEDGYTF | TGTGCTAGTGGTCTTAGCCCTCCCGAGGATGGCTACACCTTC | TRBJ1-2 | - | - | TRBV12-5
CAWIERGQPKEQYF | TGTGCCTGGATTGAGAGGGGACAGCCGAAGGAGCAGTACTTC | TRBJ2-7 | TRBD1 | - | TRBV30
CAWNEGGGRPQHF | TGTGCCTGGAATGAGGGGGGCGGGAGGCCCCAGCATTTT | TRBJ1-5 | - | few | TRBV30
CASSQMGQANTEAFF | TGTGCCAGCAGCCAAATGGGACAGGCGAACACTGAAGCTTTCTTT | TRBJ1-1 | TRBD1 | - | TRBV7-2
CASSLGLAGVNYEQYF | TGTGCCAGCAGCCTGGGACTAGCGGGAGTTAACTACGAGCAGTACTTC | TRBJ2-7 | TRBD2 | - | TRBV5-6
CASSQAHYEQYF | TGTGCCAGCAGCCAAGCCCACTACGAGCAGTACTTC | TRBJ2-7 | - | - | TRBV3-1/TRBV3-2
CAISFEGVSDTEAFF | TGTGCCATCAGTTTCGAGGGGGTTTCGGACACTGAAGCTTTCTTT | TRBJ1-1 | - | - | TRBV10-3
CASGNPGQGYGYTF | TGCGCCAGCGGAAATCCGGGACAGGGCTATGGCTACACCTTC | TRBJ1-2 | TRBD1 | - | TRBV4-3
CAISESGTGPVGEQYF | TGTGCCATCAGTGAGTCGGGGACAGGCCCTGTAGGTGAGCAGTACTTC | TRBJ2-7 | TRBD1 | - | TRBV10-3
CACHRLTNYGYTF | TGTGCCTGTCACAGGCTAACTAACTATGGCTACACCTTC | TRBJ1-2 | - | - | TRBV30
CASSLAGVASTDTQYF | TGTGCCAGCAGCTTGGCCGGAGTTGCTAGCACAGATACGCAGTATTTT | TRBJ2-3 | - | - | TRBV5-5
CASREGLAGVNEQFF | TGTGCCAGCAGGGAGGGACTAGCGGGAGTCAATGAGCAGTTCTTC | TRBJ2-1 | TRBD2 | - | TRBV28
CASSQDEGARSVTEAFF | TGCGCCAGCAGCCAAGATGAGGGGGCGCGGTCGGTTACTGAAGCTTTCTTT | TRBJ1-1 | TRBD1 | - | TRBV4-1
CASSFSGAYNSPLHF | TGTGCCAGCAGTTTCTCCGGAGCCTATAATTCACCCCTCCACTTT | TRBJ1-6 | - | few | TRBV27
CASSSWDRGHEKLFF | TGTGCCAGCAGTTCATGGGACAGGGGGCATGAAAAACTGTTTTTT | TRBJ1-4 | TRBD1 | many | TRBV6-5
CASSSGNTIYF | TGTGCCAGCAGCTCAGGAAACACCATATATTTT | TRBJ1-3 | - | - | TRBV7-9
CASRSEFRLVNYF | TGTGCCAGCAGGTCTGAGTTTCGACTAGTCAATTACTTC | TRBJ2-4 | - | - | TRBV6-6
CASSTWDSLWSYTF | TGTGCCAGCAGTACATGGGACAGCCTTTGGAGCTACACCTTC | TRBJ1-2 | TRBD1 | - | TRBV2
CASSPPSGTDTQYF | TGTGCCAGCTCACCACCGAGCGGCACAGATACGCAGTATTTT | TRBJ2-3 | - | - | TRBV18
CATSRDGRISLRNYGYTF | TGTGCCACCAGCAGAGATGGTAGAATAAGTCTGCGAAACTATGGCTACACCTTC | TRBJ1-2 | - | - | TRBV15
CAWTEDRARGYGYTF | TGTGCCTGGACTGAGGACAGGGCCCGGGGCTATGGCTACACCTTC | TRBJ1-2 | TRBD1 | - | TRBV30
CASSLRETRGLPDTQYF | TGTGCCAGCAGCCTCCGTGAGACACGGGGACTCCCAGATACGCAGTATTTT | TRBJ2-3 | - | - | TRBV11-3
CASSLGSVGNTIYF | TGTGCCAGCAGCTTAGGGTCCGTCGGAAACACCATATATTTT | TRBJ1-3 | - | once | TRBV13
CASRNGQGFNEQYF | TGTGCCAGCAGAAACGGACAGGGTTTTAACGAGCAGTACTTC | TRBJ2-7 | TRBD1 | - | TRBV5-4
CASSQGHETNEKLFF | TGTGCCAGCAGCCAAGGACACGAAACTAATGAAAAACTGTTTTTT | TRBJ1-4 | - | - | TRBV4-2
CASSLGAAYGYTF | TGTGCCAGCAGCTTAGGGGCAGCCTATGGCTACACCTTC | TRBJ1-2 | - | - | TRBV7-8
CAWAEEGRFRPSSGNTIYF | TGTGCCTGGGCAGAGGAGGGACGATTTCGCCCCAGCTCTGGAAACACCATATATTTT | TRBJ1-3 | - | few | TRBV30
CSATGGPNTEAFF | TGCAGCGCTACGGGGGGTCCGAACACTGAAGCTTTCTTT | TRBJ1-1 | - | - | TRBV29-1
CASSWGGTSNEQYF | TGCGCCAGCAGCTGGGGCGGGACTAGCAACGAGCAGTACTTC | TRBJ2-7 | TRBD2 | - | TRBV5-1
CASTPGGPGGGELFF | TGCGCCAGCACCCCCGGGGGACCTGGAGGGGGGGAGCTGTTTTTT | TRBJ2-2 | - | - | TRBV5-1